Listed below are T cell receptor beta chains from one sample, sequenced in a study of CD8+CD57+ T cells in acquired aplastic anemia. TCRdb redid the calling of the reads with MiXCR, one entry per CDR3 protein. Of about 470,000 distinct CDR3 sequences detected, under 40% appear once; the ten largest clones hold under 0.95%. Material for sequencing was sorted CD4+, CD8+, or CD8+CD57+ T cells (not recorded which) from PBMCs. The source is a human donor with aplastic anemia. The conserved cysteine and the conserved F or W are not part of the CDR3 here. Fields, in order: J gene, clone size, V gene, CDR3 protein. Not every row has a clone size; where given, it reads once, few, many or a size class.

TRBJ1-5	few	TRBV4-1	ASSQVQGASFQPQH
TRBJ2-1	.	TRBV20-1	SARGDKYNGQF
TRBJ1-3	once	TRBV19	ASSRGQGDGNSIY
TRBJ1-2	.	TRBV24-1	ATSDPADSPNGYT
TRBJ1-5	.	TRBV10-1	APRRGNHQPQH
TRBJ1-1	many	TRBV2	ASLREKNTEAF
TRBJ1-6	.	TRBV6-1	ASSEVNRENSPLH
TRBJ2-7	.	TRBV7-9	ASSLGNRDEQY
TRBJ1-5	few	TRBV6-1	ASRATSNQPQH
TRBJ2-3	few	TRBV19	ASSISAKTSGRAFTQY